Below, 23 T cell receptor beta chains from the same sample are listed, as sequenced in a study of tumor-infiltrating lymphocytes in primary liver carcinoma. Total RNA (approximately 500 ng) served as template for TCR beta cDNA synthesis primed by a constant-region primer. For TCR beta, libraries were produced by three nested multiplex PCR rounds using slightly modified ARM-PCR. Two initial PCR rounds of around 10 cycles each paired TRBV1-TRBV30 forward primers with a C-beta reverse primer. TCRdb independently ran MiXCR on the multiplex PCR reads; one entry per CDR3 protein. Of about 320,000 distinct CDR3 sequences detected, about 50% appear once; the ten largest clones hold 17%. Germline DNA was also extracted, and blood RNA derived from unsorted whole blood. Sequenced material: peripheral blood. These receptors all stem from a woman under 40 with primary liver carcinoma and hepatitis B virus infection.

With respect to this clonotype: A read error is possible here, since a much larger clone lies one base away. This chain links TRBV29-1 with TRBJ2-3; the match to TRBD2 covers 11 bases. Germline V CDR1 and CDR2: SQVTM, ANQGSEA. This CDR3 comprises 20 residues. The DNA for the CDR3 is TGCAGCATACTACGAAGGAGTATTTCTCTAGCGGGAGGAGTTACAGATACGCAGTGTTTT. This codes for CSILRRSISLAGGVTDTQCF.

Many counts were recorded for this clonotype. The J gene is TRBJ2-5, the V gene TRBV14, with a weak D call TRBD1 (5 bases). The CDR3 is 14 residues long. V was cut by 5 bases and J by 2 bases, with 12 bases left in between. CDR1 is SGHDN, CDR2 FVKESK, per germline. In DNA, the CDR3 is TGTGCCAGCAGCTCAGGGCGGATACAAGAGACCCAGTACTTC. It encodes CASSSGRIQETQYF.

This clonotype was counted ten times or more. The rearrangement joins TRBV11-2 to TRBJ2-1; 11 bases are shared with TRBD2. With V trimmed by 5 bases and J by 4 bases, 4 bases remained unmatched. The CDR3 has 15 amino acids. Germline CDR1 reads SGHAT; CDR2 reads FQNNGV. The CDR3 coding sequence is TGTGCCAGCAGCCGCCTAGCGGGAGGATACAATGAGCAGTTCTTC. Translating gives CASSRLAGGYNEQFF.

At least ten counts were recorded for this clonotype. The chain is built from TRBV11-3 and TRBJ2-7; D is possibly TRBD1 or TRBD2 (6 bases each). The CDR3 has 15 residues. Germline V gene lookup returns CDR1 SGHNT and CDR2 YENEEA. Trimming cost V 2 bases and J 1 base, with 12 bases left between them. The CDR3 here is CASSLRRGDSYEQYF. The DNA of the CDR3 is TGTGCCAGCAGCTTAAGGAGGGGGGATTCCTACGAGCAGTACTTC.

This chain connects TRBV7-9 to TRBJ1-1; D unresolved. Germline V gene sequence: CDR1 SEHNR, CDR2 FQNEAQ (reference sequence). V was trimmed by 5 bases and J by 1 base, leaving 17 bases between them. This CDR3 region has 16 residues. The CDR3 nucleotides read TGTGCCAGCAGCCCCGTAGGGCGGCAAGGGAACACTGAAGCTTTCTTT. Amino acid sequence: CASSPVGRQGNTEAFF.

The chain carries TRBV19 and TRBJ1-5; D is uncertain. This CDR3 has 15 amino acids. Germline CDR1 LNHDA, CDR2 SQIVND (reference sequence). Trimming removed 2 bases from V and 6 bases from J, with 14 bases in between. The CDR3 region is CASSISLGVIQPQHF. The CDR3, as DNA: TGTGCCAGTAGTATATCTTTAGGCGTCATTCAGCCCCAGCATTTT.

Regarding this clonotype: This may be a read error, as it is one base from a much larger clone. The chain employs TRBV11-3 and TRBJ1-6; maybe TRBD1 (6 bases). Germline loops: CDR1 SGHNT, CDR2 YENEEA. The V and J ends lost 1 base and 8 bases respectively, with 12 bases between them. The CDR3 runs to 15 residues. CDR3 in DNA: TGTGCCAGCAGCTTAGGCAGGGGATTTGATTCACCCCTCCACTTT. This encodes CASSLGRGFDSPLHF.

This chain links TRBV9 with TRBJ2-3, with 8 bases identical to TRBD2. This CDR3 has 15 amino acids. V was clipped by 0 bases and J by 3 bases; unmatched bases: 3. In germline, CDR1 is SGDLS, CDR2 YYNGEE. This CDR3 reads CASSVAGGVTDTQYF. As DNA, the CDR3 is TGTGCCAGCAGCGTAGCGGGAGGGGTGACAGATACGCAGTATTTT.

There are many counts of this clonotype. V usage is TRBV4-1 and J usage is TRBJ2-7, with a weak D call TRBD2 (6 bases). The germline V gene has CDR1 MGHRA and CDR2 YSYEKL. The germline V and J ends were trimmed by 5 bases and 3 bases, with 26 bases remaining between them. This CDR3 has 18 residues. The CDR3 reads CASSVRSLAERRGYEQYF. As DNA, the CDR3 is TGCGCCAGCAGCGTAAGATCGCTAGCTGAGCGGAGGGGCTACGAGCAGTACTTC.

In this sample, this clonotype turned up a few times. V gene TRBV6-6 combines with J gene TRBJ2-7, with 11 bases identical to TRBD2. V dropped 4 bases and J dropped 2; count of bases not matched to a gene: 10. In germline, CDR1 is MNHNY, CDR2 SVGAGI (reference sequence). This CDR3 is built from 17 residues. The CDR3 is CASSLPSPGLAAYEQYF. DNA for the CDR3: TGTGCCAGCAGTTTGCCATCACCGGGACTAGCGGCCTACGAGCAGTACTTC.

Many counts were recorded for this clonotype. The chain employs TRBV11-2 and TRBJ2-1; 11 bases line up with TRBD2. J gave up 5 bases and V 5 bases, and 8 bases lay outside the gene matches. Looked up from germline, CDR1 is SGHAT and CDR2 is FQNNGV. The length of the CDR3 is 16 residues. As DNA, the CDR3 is TGTGCCAGCAGCCCGTCGACTAGCGGGACCCACAATGAGCAGTTCTTC. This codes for CASSPSTSGTHNEQFF.

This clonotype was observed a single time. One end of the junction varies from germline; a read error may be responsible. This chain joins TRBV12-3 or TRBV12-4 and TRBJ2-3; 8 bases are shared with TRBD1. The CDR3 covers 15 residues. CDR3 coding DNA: TGTGCCAGCAGTTTACGGACAGGGAGCACAGATGCGCAGTATTTT. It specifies CASSLRTGSTDAQYF.

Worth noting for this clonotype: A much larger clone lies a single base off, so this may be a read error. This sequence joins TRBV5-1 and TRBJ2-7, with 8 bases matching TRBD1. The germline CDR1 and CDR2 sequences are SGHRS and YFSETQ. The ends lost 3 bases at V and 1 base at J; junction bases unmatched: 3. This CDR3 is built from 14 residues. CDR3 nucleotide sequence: TGCGCCAGCAGCTGCGGACAGGGTTCCTACGAGCAGTACTTC. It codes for CASSCGQGSYEQYF.

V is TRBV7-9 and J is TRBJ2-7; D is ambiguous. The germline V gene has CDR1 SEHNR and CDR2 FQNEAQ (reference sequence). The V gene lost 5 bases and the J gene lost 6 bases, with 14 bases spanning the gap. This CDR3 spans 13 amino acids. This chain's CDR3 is CASSPRLSREQYF. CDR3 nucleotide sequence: TGTGCCAGCAGCCCACGACTTAGCCGCGAGCAGTACTTC.

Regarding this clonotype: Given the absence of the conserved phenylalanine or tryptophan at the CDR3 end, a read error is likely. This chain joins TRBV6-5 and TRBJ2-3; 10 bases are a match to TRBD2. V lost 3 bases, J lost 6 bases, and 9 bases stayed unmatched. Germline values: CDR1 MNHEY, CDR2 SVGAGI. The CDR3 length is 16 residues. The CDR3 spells CASSYASGSFADTQYS. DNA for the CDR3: TGTGCCAGCAGTTATGCTAGCGGGAGCTTCGCCGATACGCAGTATTCT.

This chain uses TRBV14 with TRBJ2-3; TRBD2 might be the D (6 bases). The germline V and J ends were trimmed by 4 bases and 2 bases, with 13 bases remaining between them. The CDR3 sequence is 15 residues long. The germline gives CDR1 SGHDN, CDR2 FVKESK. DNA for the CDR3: TGTGCCAGCAGCCCGCCGGGACTCTTCACAGATACGCAGTATTTT. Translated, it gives CASSPPGLFTDTQYF. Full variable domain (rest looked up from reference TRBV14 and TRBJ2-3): EAGVTQFPSHSVIEKGQTVTLRCDPISGHDNLYWYRRVMGKEIKFLLHFVKESKQDESGMPNNRFLAERTGGTYSTLKVQPAELEDSGVYFCASSPPGLFTDTQYFGPGTRLTVL.

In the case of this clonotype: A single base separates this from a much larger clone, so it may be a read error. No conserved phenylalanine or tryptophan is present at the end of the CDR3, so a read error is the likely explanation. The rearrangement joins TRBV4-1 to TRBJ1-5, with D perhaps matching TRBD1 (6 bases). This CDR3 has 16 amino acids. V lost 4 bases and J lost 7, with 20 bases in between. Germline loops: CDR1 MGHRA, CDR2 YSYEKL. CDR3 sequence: CASSPMGGRGIQPQHL. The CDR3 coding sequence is TGCGCCAGCAGCCCGATGGGAGGCAGGGGCATCCAGCCCCAGCATCTT.

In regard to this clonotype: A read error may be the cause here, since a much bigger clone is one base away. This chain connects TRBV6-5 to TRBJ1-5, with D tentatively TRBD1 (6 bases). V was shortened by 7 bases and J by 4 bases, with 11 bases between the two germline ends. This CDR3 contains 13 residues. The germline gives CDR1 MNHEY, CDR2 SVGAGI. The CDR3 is CASMADRNQPQHF. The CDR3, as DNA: TGTGCCAGCATGGCGGACAGAAATCAGCCCCAGCATTTT.

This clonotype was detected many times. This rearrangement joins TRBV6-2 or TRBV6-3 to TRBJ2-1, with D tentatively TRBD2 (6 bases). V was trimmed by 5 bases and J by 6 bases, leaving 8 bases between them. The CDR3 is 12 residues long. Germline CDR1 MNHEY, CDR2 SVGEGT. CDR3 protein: CASSRTTNEQFF. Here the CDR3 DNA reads TGTGCCAGCAGTCGGACTACCAATGAGCAGTTCTTC.

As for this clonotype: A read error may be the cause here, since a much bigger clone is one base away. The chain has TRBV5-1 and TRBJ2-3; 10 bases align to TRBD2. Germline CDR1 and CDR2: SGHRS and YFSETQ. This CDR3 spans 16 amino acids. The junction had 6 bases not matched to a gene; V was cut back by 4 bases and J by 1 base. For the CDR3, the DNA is TGCGCCAGCAGCACATCCGGGACTAGCGGCACAGATACGCAGTATTTT. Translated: CASSTSGTSGTDTQYF.

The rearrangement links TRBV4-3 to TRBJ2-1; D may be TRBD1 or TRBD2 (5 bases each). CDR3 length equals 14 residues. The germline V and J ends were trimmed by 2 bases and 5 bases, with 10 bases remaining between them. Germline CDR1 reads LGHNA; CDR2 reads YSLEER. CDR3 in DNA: TGCGCCAGCAGCCAACGGGGCTGGGACAATGAGCAGTTCTTC. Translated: CASSQRGWDNEQFF.

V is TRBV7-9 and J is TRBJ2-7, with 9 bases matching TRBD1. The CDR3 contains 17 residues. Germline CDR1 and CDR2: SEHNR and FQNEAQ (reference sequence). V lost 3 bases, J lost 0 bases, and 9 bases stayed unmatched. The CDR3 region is CASSFRGGQGSSYEQYF. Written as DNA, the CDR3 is TGTGCCAGCAGCTTCCGCGGCGGACAGGGGAGCTCCTACGAGCAGTACTTC.

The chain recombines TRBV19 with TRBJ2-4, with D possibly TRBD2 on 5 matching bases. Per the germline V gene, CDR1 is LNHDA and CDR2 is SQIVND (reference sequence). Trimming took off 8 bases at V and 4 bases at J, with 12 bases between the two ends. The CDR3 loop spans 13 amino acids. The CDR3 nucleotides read TGTGCCAGTGCTAGCTGGGCTAAAAACATTCAGTACTTC. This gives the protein CASASWAKNIQYF. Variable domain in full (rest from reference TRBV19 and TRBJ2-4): DGGITQSPKYLFRKEGQNVTLSCEQNLNHDAMYWYRQDPGQGLRLIYYSQIVNDFQKGDIAEGYSVSREKKESFPLTVTSAQKNPTAFYLCASASWAKNIQYFGAGTRLSVL.